These 9 T cell receptor beta chains originate from one sample sequenced in a study of T cell responses to AZD1222 COVID-19 vaccine (dated by TCRdb to about 2021). The time point label on this specimen signifies: baseline before first vaccination. The treatment or condition label of this sample denotes: meningococcal conjugate vaccine given as trial control. Libraries were prepared through the immunoSEQ multiplex PCR assay. What TCRdb holds here is the immuneACCESS table cut down to in-frame rearrangements. Part of the clones is not present; checked against another copy, under half of the missing clones reflect an unresolved V gene, and the others are unexplained. The sample includes around 100,000 clones, with about 89% observed a single time. Together, the top ten hold over 4% of the sample. The sequencing used peripheral blood, collected on day 0 of MenACWY control vaccination. The receptors here all came from an adult in good health.

The chain carries TRBV27 and TRBJ1-2; no firm D call. The length of the CDR3 is 13 residues. V lost 5 bases and J 7 bases, leaving 14 bases between the germline ends. Germline V gene lookup returns CDR1 MNHEY and CDR2 SMNVEV (reference sequence). CDR3 DNA sequence: TGTGCCAGCAGTCCCCGGACGCGGAGTGGCTACACCTTC. It translates to CASSPRTRSGYTF.

Here the CDR3 DNA reads TGTGCCAGCAGTGACCCACTCACTGAAGCTTTCTTT. The encoded protein is CASSDPLTEAFF. The chain couples TRBV2 to TRBJ1-1; unclear D gene. The germline gives CDR1 SNHLY, CDR2 FYNNEI. V dropped 3 bases and J dropped 4 bases, with 6 bases sitting between them. The CDR3 has 12 amino acids.

This chain connects TRBV7-8 to TRBJ1-5; D perhaps matches TRBD1 (5 bases). This CDR3 region has 15 residues. The V end was cut by 3 bases, the J end by 10 bases, with 19 bases between. Germline CDR1 SGHVS, CDR2 FQNEAQ. This chain's CDR3 is CASSFGRQPGIPQHF. The CDR3 DNA sequence: TGTGCCAGCAGCTTTGGGCGACAGCCGGGGATTCCCCAGCATTTT.

This clone was seen once. This chain joins TRBV2 and TRBJ2-3; D may be TRBD1 or TRBD2 (5 bases each). Trimming took off 3 bases at V and 6 bases at J, with 13 bases between the two ends. Per the germline V gene, CDR1 is SNHLY and CDR2 is FYNNEI. This CDR3 spans 14 amino acids. CDR3 in DNA: TGTGCCAGCAGTGAGGGACCCAGTGGGGATACGCAGTATTTT. This codes for CASSEGPSGDTQYF.

The chain carries TRBV10-3 and TRBJ1-6; D uncertain. Germline V CDR1 and CDR2: ENHRY, SYGVKD. V lost 6 bases to trimming and J lost 6 bases, with 9 bases between them. The CDR3 sequence is 13 residues long. The CDR3 here is CAIRAELNSPLHF. CDR3 nucleotides: TGTGCCATCAGAGCCGAACTTAATTCACCCCTCCACTTT.

The chain recombines TRBV30 with TRBJ1-3; TRBD1 is a possible D gene (6 bases). The CDR3 consists of 14 residues. With 3 bases removed from V and 4 bases from J, the gap between germline ends came to 13 bases. Looked up from germline, CDR1 is GTSNPN and CDR2 is SVGIG (reference sequence). The CDR3, as DNA: TGTGCCTGGAGCTCGACAGGCGCGGGAAACACCATATATTTT. Its protein product is CAWSSTGAGNTIYF.

This chain links TRBV6-6 with TRBJ1-5; D is unresolved. The ends were cut back, 6 bases at V and 2 bases at J, with 11 bases in the middle. Germline CDR1 and CDR2: MNHNY and SVGAGI (reference sequence). The CDR3 loop spans 14 amino acids. DNA for the CDR3: TGTGCCAGCAGCCCTCTAGGTGGCAATCAGCCCCAGCATTTT. Translation: CASSPLGGNQPQHF.

This clone was counted only a few times. The genes are TRBV5-1 and TRBJ1-4, with D maybe TRBD1 (5 bases). There are 15 residues in the CDR3. V gave up 3 bases and J gave up 3 bases, with 12 bases separating them. In germline, CDR1 is SGHRS, CDR2 YFSETQ. The CDR3 DNA follows: TGCGCCAGCAGCTCCCCGGGGGGGTCTAATGAAAAACTGTTTTTT. This codes for CASSSPGGSNEKLFF.

Points on this clone: This same CDR3 is encoded by further DNA sequences in the sample. The chain couples TRBV28 to TRBJ1-3; the D gene is possibly TRBD1 (5 bases). The V gene's germline CDR1 is MDHEN and CDR2 SYDVKM. V lost 6 bases and J 2 bases, leaving 11 bases between the germline ends. The CDR3 has 14 amino acids. The CDR3: CASRTTGAGNTIYF. DNA for the CDR3: TGTGCCAGCAGGACTACAGGAGCTGGAAACACCATATATTTT.